This is a list of T cell receptor beta chains from one sample in a study of T cell repertoires in cytomegalovirus infection. TCRdb called the reads again in MiXCR, with one record for every CDR3 protein. Counted here are approximately 110,000 distinct CDR3 sequences, roughly 32% occurring once; the ten biggest clones make up around three fifths. The antigens for these receptors are not known. The sample here was CD8+ T cells from cultured PBMCs, taken from culture after CMV antigen stimulation. The receptors here all came from a human donor in good health (CMV status not recorded). Some clones in this sample may be carry-over from other donors' samples. Both conserved end residues are part of each CDR3. A D gene is named only where the DNA matches it firmly. Size values are once, few and many counts, or a class for expanded clones, and some rows have none.

TRBV7-9	TRBJ1-2	.	.	CASSLSDGANYGYTF	TGTGCCAGCAGCTTGTCGGACGGTGCTAACTATGGCTACACCTTC
TRBV6-1	TRBJ1-2	TRBD1	.	CASSDRGGSNYGYTF	TGTGCCAGCAGCGACAGGGGGGGGTCGAACTATGGCTACACCTTC
TRBV14	TRBJ2-7	.	.	CASSQFGIPRDGGYAQYF	TGTGCCAGCAGCCAGTTCGGGATCCCGAGGGACGGAGGTTACGCGCAGTACTTC
TRBV6-1	TRBJ2-1	.	few	CASKDYREGLNEQFF	TGTGCCAGCAAGGACTACAGGGAAGGTCTCAATGAGCAGTTCTTC
TRBV2	TRBJ2-7	.	few	CARGVESSYEQYF	TGTGCCAGGGGGGTGGAATCCTCCTACGAGCAGTACTTC
TRBV7-6	TRBJ1-6	.	few	CASSLAPGRALHF	TGTGCCAGCAGCTTAGCACCAGGGAGGGCCCTCCACTTT
TRBV11-2	TRBJ1-2	.	many	CASSLYGTYGYTF	TGTGCCAGCAGCTTATATGGGACCTATGGCTACACCTTC
TRBV12-3/TRBV12-4	TRBJ2-7	TRBD1	.	CASSPQGRHEQYF	TGTGCCAGCAGTCCACAGGGGCGCCACGAGCAGTACTTC
TRBV20-1	TRBJ1-1	.	many	CRAGTPVRNHRGTEAFF	TGCAGAGCCGGGACCCCCGTTCGAAACCACCGGGGAACTGAAGCTTTCTTT
TRBV27	TRBJ1-5	.	.	CASSPHLRDSNQPQHF	TGTGCCAGCAGTCCCCACTTACGGGATAGCAATCAGCCCCAGCATTTT
TRBV7-2	TRBJ2-5	.	many	CASSLAGGRETQYF	TGTGCCAGCAGCTTAGCAGGGGGTCGAGAGACCCAGTACTTC
TRBV4-1	TRBJ2-4	.	few	CASSHPGTLAKNIQYF	TGCGCCAGCAGCCATCCAGGGACCCTAGCCAAAAACATTCAGTACTTC
TRBV10-3	TRBJ1-2	TRBD1	.	CAISDPDRTNYGYTF	TGTGCCATCAGTGACCCGGACAGGACTAACTATGGCTACACCTTC
TRBV7-2	TRBJ2-5	TRBD1	many	CASSSGQGQSQETQYF	TGTGCCAGCAGCTCGGGACAGGGACAGTCACAAGAGACCCAGTACTTC
TRBV15	TRBJ2-5	.	.	CATSRTRTEETQYF	TGTGCCACCAGCAGAACTCGGACAGAAGAGACCCAGTACTTC
TRBV2	TRBJ1-1	.	many	CASTGTRSLGAFF	TGTGCCAGCACCGGGACACGCTCCCTCGGGGCTTTCTTT
TRBV7-3	TRBJ2-7	TRBD2	.	CASSAGVSYEQYF	TGTGCCAGCAGCGCGGGGGTTTCCTACGAGCAGTACTTC
TRBV19	TRBJ1-4	TRBD1	few	CATGTEPNEKLFF	TGTGCCACCGGGACAGAGCCTAATGAAAAACTGTTTTTT
TRBV7-8	TRBJ2-5	TRBD1	.	CASSHARDREETQYF	TGTGCCAGCAGCCACGCCCGGGACAGGGAAGAGACCCAGTACTTC
TRBV12-3/TRBV12-4	TRBJ1-4	TRBD1	few	CASSYRGRREKLFF	TGTGCCAGCAGTTACAGGGGGCGAAGAGAAAAACTGTTTTTT
TRBV7-6	TRBJ1-1	.	.	CASSPQSRMNTEAFF	TGTGCCAGCAGCCCCCAGTCGCGGATGAACACTGAAGCTTTCTTT
TRBV20-1	TRBJ1-5	.	.	CSARGGSNQPQHF	TGCAGTGCTAGAGGGGGCAGCAATCAGCCCCAGCATTTT
TRBV7-6	TRBJ2-3	.	many	CASSSLPAGTSTDTQYF	TGTGCCAGCAGCTCCCTCCCGGCGGGGACTAGCACAGATACGCAGTATTTT
TRBV14	TRBJ2-5	.	.	CASSQERQPFQETQYF	TGTGCCAGCAGCCAAGAGAGGCAGCCTTTCCAAGAGACCCAGTACTTC
TRBV27	TRBJ2-5	.	few	CASSLWGFSEAQYF	TGTGCCAGCAGTTTATGGGGGTTTAGCGAGGCCCAGTACTTC
TRBV5-4	TRBJ2-3	TRBD1	few	CASSPKGAESTDTQYF	TGTGCCAGCAGCCCCAAGGGGGCGGAGAGCACAGATACGCAGTATTTT
TRBV13	TRBJ2-2	.	.	CASSSSSMTVDTGELFF	TGTGCCAGCAGCTCCTCAAGCATGACGGTCGACACCGGGGAGCTGTTTTTT
TRBV27	TRBJ1-5	TRBD1	many	CASSETRDRGHQPQHF	TGTGCCAGCAGTGAGACCCGGGACAGGGGTCATCAGCCCCAGCATTTT
TRBV7-2	TRBJ2-1	.	few	CASSYTGASDEQFF	TGTGCCAGCAGCTACACTGGGGCCTCGGATGAGCAGTTCTTC
TRBV11-2	TRBJ1-5	.	few	CASSRGVGGQPQHF	TGTGCCAGCAGCCGGGGTGTTGGGGGTCAGCCCCAGCATTTT
TRBV19	TRBJ1-4	TRBD1	.	CASSLRTGPTNEKLFF	TGTGCCAGTAGTCTCCGGACAGGGCCAACTAATGAAAAACTGTTTTTT
TRBV7-9	TRBJ2-5	.	.	CASSEEWETQYF	TGTGCCAGCAGCGAAGAATGGGAGACCCAGTACTTC
TRBV4-2	TRBJ1-1	.	.	CASSQVSGMNTEAFF	TGTGCCAGCAGCCAAGTGTCAGGGATGAACACTGAAGCTTTCTTT
TRBV7-2	TRBJ2-7	TRBD1	.	CASSLAGRGLYEQYF	TGTGCCAGCAGCTTAGCGGGCAGGGGGCTCTACGAGCAGTACTTC
TRBV19	TRBJ2-1	.	.	CASRALLGYNEQFF	TGTGCCTCCCGGGCACTTCTGGGGTACAATGAGCAGTTCTTC
TRBV4-2	TRBJ1-2	.	few	CASSQERGLNYGYTF	TGTGCCAGCAGCCAAGAGCGGGGGCTCAACTATGGCTACACCTTC
TRBV7-2	TRBJ2-1	.	.	CASSFLEGRNEQFF	TGTGCCAGCAGCTTCCTCGAGGGAAGGAATGAGCAGTTCTTC
TRBV7-2	TRBJ2-1	TRBD2	.	CASSKPLRASGGALRSYNEQFF	TGTGCCAGCAGCAAACCCCTAAGGGCTAGCGGGGGGGCATTAAGGTCCTACAATGAGCAGTTCTTC
TRBV12-3/TRBV12-4	TRBJ1-1	.	few	CASSPLGRTTEAFF	TGTGCCAGCAGTCCCTTGGGGCGCACCACTGAAGCTTTCTTT
TRBV4-3	TRBJ1-6	TRBD1	.	CASSQHRGLNSPLHF	TGCGCCAGCAGCCAGCACAGGGGCCTTAATTCACCCCTCCACTTT
TRBV6-8	TRBJ2-2	.	once	CASSYSMTGTGELFF	TGTGCCAGCAGTTACTCGATGACAGGCACCGGGGAGCTGTTTTTT
TRBV7-6	TRBJ2-6	.	many	CASSLSRETGANVLTF	TGTGCCAGCAGCTTAAGTAGAGAGACAGGGGCCAACGTCCTGACTTTC
TRBV2	TRBJ1-1	.	many	CASSEAGIGNTEAFF	TGTGCCAGCAGTGAGGCCGGGATTGGGAACACTGAAGCTTTCTTT
TRBV2	TRBJ1-5	.	.	CASRGLKGGQPQHF	TGTGCCAGCAGGGGACTTAAAGGAGGTCAGCCCCAGCATTTT